This TCR beta chain was documented in a study of shared clonotypes between healthy human individuals. As to this clone: No antigen is known for it.

The study's findings and limits: An expected dependence of interdonor clonotype sharing on sequencing depth was noted. With a few donors compared, approximately 5.5% of naive CD4 clonotypes were shared.

V was pared by 0 bases and J by 5 bases, with 15 bases between. Germline V lookup: CDR1 SGHNT, CDR2 YYREEE (reference sequence). The CDR3 has 15 residues. Deep was the level used in running the assay. Repertoires were generated with immunoSEQ multiplex PCR, while TCRdb's copy carries only in-frame clones and drops some. The sample holds approximately 2.4 million clones; roughly 95% are singletons and the top ten take about 0.13%. Sequenced: naive CD4+ T cells sorted from blood. The subset was: CD45RA+ positively selected. The origin of this receptor is a man aged 18 to 30 in good health. This chain uses TRBV5-4 with TRBJ2-7; a weak D match, TRBD1 (7 bases). The CDR3 protein is CASSLAGGGENEQYF. DNA of the CDR3: TGTGCCAGCAGCTTGGCTGGAGGGGGCGAGAACGAGCAGTACTTC.